This T cell receptor (beta chain) was profiled in a study of graft-versus-host responses after intestinal transplantation. The overall study: Transplants were multivisceral, liver-intestinal, or isolated intestinal. Recipients were all induced with anti-thymocyte globulin, then given tacrolimus and steroids for 3 to 4 years.

CDR3 length equals 15 residues. Losses at the gene ends were 1 base for V and 6 bases for J; bases not matched to a gene: 7. The germline V gene encodes CDR1 SGHVS and CDR2 FNYEAQ. The data were produced by immunoSEQ multiplex PCR, yet TCRdb's version contains in-frame clones alone and is incomplete. The sample gives 62,000 or so clones, roughly 90% of which show up once; approximately 1.6% is in the top ten. Here the sequenced sample was PBMCs, taken 26 days after transplant. The gene calls are TRBV7-6 and TRBJ2-3, with TRBD2 matching 7 bases. This TCR derives from a human patient who received an intestinal transplant, so some T cells may come from the graft donor. The CDR3 DNA is TGTGCCAGCAGCTTAGGGGGGGGAAACCTCGATACGCAGTATTTT. Its translation is CASSLGGGNLDTQYF.